Listed here are 31 T cell receptor beta chains from one sample, sequenced in a study of blood T cell repertoires in COVID-19. Assay used: immunoSEQ multiplex PCR; TCRdb lists only in-frame clones, some missing. There are some 300,000 clones in the sample; around 86% occur only once, and 1% to 1.5% lies in the top ten. The specimen sequenced was peripheral blood. These receptors came from a man between 65 and 85 years old with acute or convalescent COVID-19.

The rearrangement links TRBV6-1 to TRBJ2-3; TRBD1 agrees at 10 bases. This CDR3 has 14 amino acids. V shed 3 bases, J shed 5 bases, and the junction held 2 bases outside the gene matches. Germline CDR1 reads MNHNS; CDR2 reads SASEGT. This CDR3 reads CASSEDRGVDTQYF. DNA for the CDR3: TGTGCCAGCAGTGAGGACAGGGGGGTAGATACGCAGTATTTT.

This clone showed up just a few times. The CDR3 bases are TGTGCCAGTAGTATAGGAGCAGGGCAAACCTACGAGCAGTACTTC. Translating gives CASSIGAGQTYEQYF. The chain is built from TRBV19 and TRBJ2-7; D possibly corresponds to TRBD1 (5 bases). From germline, CDR1 is LNHDA and CDR2 SQIVND (reference sequence). Trimming removed 1 base from V and 2 bases from J, with 12 bases in between. This CDR3 comprises 15 residues.

The V call is TRBV29-1, the J call TRBJ2-5; perhaps TRBD1 as D (6 bases). The V gene's germline CDR1 is SQVTM and CDR2 ANQGSEA. The CDR3 loop spans 12 amino acids. V was trimmed by 4 bases and J by 4 bases, leaving 10 bases between them. CDR3 nucleotides: TGCAGCGTTGGGCTAGGGGGAGAGACCCAGTACTTC. Its translation is CSVGLGGETQYF. The full variable domain, rest sourced from reference TRBV29-1 and TRBJ2-5, is SAVISQKPSRDICQRGTSLTIQCQVDSQVTMMFWYRQQPGQSLTLIATANQGSEATYESGFVIDKFPISRPNLTFSTLTVSNMSPEDSSIYLCSVGLGGETQYFGPGTRLLVL.

The V call is TRBV28, the J call TRBJ2-2; D perhaps matches TRBD2 (5 bases). The germline V and J ends were trimmed by 10 bases and 8 bases, with 17 bases remaining between them. The CDR3 contains 13 residues. CDR1 is MDHEN and CDR2 is SYDVKM in the germline V gene. CDR3 protein: CATRVGERGELFF. The DNA of the CDR3 is TGTGCCACTCGCGTCGGGGAGAGGGGGGAGCTGTTTTTT.

The chain joins TRBV6-5 to TRBJ2-7, with 8 positions matching TRBD2. Trimming took 6 bases from V and 3 from J; bases not matched to a gene: 7. The CDR3 spans 14 residues. Per the germline V gene, CDR1 is MNHEY and CDR2 is SVGAGI. The CDR3: CASSRTGLVYEQYF. The CDR3 DNA reads TGTGCCAGCAGCCGTACGGGACTAGTCTACGAGCAGTACTTC.

V usage is TRBV7-3 and J usage is TRBJ1-6; 7 nucleotides line up with TRBD1. Germline CDR1 reads SGHTA; CDR2 reads FQGTGA. J was trimmed by 7 bases and V by 5 bases; bases with no gene match: 8. The CDR3 is 15 amino acids. CDR3 sequence (DNA): TGTGCCAGCAGCGCACAGGGGAACTGGAATTCACCCCTCCACTTT. It translates to CASSAQGNWNSPLHF. The complete variable domain, with remaining parts taken from reference TRBV7-3 and TRBJ1-6, reads GAGVSQTPSNKVTEKGKYVELRCDPISGHTALYWYRQSLGQGPEFLIYFQGTGAADDSGLPNDRFFAVRPEGSVSTLKIQRTERGDSAVYLCASSAQGNWNSPLHFGNGTRLTVT.

The chain has TRBV7-2 and TRBJ2-3, with 7 bases identical to TRBD2. CDR1 is SGHTA, CDR2 FQGNSA, per germline. Trimming took 2 bases from V and 2 from J; bases not matched to a gene: 7. CDR3 length equals 16 residues. For the CDR3, the DNA is TGTGCCAGCAGCTTAAGGACCAGCGGGACCACAGATACGCAGTATTTT. Amino acid sequence: CASSLRTSGTTDTQYF. Drawing the rest from reference TRBV7-2 and TRBJ2-3, the complete variable domain is GAGVSQSPSNKVTEKGKDVELRCDPISGHTALYWYRQSLGQGLEFLIYFQGNSAPDKSGLPSDRFSAERTGGSVSTLTIQRTQQEDSAVYLCASSLRTSGTTDTQYFGPGTRLTVL.

The rearrangement joins TRBV24-1 to TRBJ1-5, with TRBD1 matching 10 bases. After removal of 5 bases from V and 3 bases from J, the junction contained 3 bases not matched to a gene. The CDR3 sequence is 15 residues long. Germline CDR1 is KGHDR and CDR2 is SFDVKD. The CDR3 region has the DNA TGTGCCACCAGTGCGGGACAGGGGTTCAATCAGCCCCAGCATTTT. Its protein product is CATSAGQGFNQPQHF.

This clone was observed a single time. V is TRBV30 and J is TRBJ2-7; D gene ambiguous. The CDR3 runs 11 residues. CDR1 is GTSNPN and CDR2 is SVGIG in the germline V gene (reference sequence). The V and J ends lost 0 bases and 11 bases respectively, with 11 bases between them. The CDR3: CAWSVADKEYF. The CDR3 DNA is TGTGCCTGGAGTGTGGCGGATAAGGAGTACTTC.

The rearrangement joins TRBV6-5 to TRBJ1-2; 7 nucleotides align to TRBD1. The germline CDR1 and CDR2 sequences are MNHEY and SVGAGI. The CDR3 runs to 12 residues. V trimming: 6 bases; J trimming: 8 bases; junction bases outside the gene matches: 6. CDR3 in amino acids: CASSQQGTGYTF. The CDR3 DNA reads TGTGCCAGCAGCCAACAGGGGACGGGCTACACCTTC.

V and J are TRBV19 and TRBJ2-5, with 11 bases aligning to TRBD1. The CDR3 sequence is 15 residues long. The V and J ends lost 5 bases and 5 bases, in that order; junction bases with no gene match: 7. From germline, CDR1 is LNHDA and CDR2 SQIVND (reference sequence). The CDR3 DNA follows: TGTGCCAGTAGTCGTGCGGACAGGGGGCGGGAGACCCAGTACTTC. Its translation: CASSRADRGRETQYF. The variable domain in full, with the rest retrieved from reference TRBV19 and TRBJ2-5, is DGGITQSPKYLFRKEGQNVTLSCEQNLNHDAMYWYRQDPGQGLRLIYYSQIVNDFQKGDIAEGYSVSREKKESFPLTVTSAQKNPTAFYLCASSRADRGRETQYFGPGTRLLVL.

This chain links TRBV15 with TRBJ1-5, with D possibly TRBD1 on 6 matching bases. Germline V CDR1 and CDR2: LNHNV, YYDKDF (reference sequence). The CDR3 is 17 amino acids. Trimming took off 3 bases at V and 3 bases at J, with 18 bases between the two ends. The DNA of the CDR3 is TGTGCCACCAGCAGGGGAGGGGGATATCTAAACAATCAGCCCCAGCATTTT. It is translated as CATSRGGGYLNNQPQHF.

The chain uses TRBV9 and TRBJ2-7; 7 bases align to TRBD1. The CDR3 contains 14 residues. CDR1 is SGDLS and CDR2 is YYNGEE in the germline V gene. Trimming removed 0 bases from V and 4 bases from J; junction bases left unmatched: 4. The CDR3 region has the DNA TGTGCCAGCAGCGTAGAGGGACAGCCTTACGAGCAGTACTTC. It codes for CASSVEGQPYEQYF.

J is TRBJ2-3 and V is TRBV12-3 or TRBV12-4; the D gene is possibly TRBD2 (6 bases). The CDR3 contains 13 residues. The V and J ends lost 6 bases and 7 bases respectively, with 14 bases between them. Written as DNA, the CDR3 is TGTGCCAGCAGCCCGAACGGGGGAAATACGCAGTATTTT. Encoded protein: CASSPNGGNTQYF.

Of note for this clone: Other DNA sequences within the sample encode an identical CDR3. The chain employs TRBV28 and TRBJ1-4, with D possibly TRBD1 on 5 matching bases. Germline values: CDR1 MDHEN, CDR2 SYDVKM. With 9 bases removed from V and 4 bases from J, the gap between germline ends came to 12 bases. The CDR3 loop spans 13 amino acids. DNA of the CDR3: TGTGCCAGTTCTGGGGGGGGTAATGAAAAACTGTTTTTT. It yields the protein CASSGGGNEKLFF.

This clone was counted once. The chain joins TRBV6-5 to TRBJ1-1; maybe TRBD1 (6 bases). The germline V gene encodes CDR1 MNHEY and CDR2 SVGAGI. Between the trimmed V and J ends, which lost 6 bases and 2 bases, there was a span of 16 bases. The CDR3 spans 15 residues. CDR3 DNA sequence: TGTGCCAGCAGACCTCAGCAGGGGCCAAACACTGAAGCTTTCTTT. This sequence encodes CASRPQQGPNTEAFF.

The chain recombines TRBV28 with TRBJ2-7, with a possible D match to TRBD1 (6 bases). This CDR3 has 13 residues. V lost 4 bases, J lost 4 bases, and 11 bases lay in between. Per the germline V gene, CDR1 is MDHEN and CDR2 is SYDVKM. Written as DNA, the CDR3 is TGTGCCAGCAGTTCGAGGGGGACGTACGAGCAGTACTTC. Its translation is CASSSRGTYEQYF.

A few counts support this clone. The CDR3 is CASRGTGAINQPQHF. The CDR3 DNA reads TGCGCCAGCAGGGGAACAGGGGCCATCAATCAGCCCCAGCATTTT. V gene TRBV10-2 combines with J gene TRBJ1-5, with 7 bases that match TRBD1. This CDR3 spans 15 amino acids. Trimming removed 6 bases from V and 3 bases from J; junction bases left unmatched: 8. Germline values: CDR1 WSHSY, CDR2 SAAADI.

The chain joins TRBV27 to TRBJ2-5; possibly TRBD2 for D (5 bases). The length of the CDR3 is 14 residues. Trimming left V 5 bases short and J 5 bases short, with 15 bases between. CDR1 and CDR2 (germline): MNHEY, SMNVEV (reference sequence). CDR3 nucleotides: TGTGCCAGCAGTCCCACCCGTCCGGGGGAGACCCAGTACTTC. Residues: CASSPTRPGETQYF.

This rearrangement joins TRBV4-3 to TRBJ2-5; D is possibly TRBD1 (6 bases). The CDR3 length is 15 residues. Trimming took 2 bases from V and 4 from J, leaving 14 bases between them. The germline CDR1 and CDR2 sequences are LGHNA and YSLEER. The CDR3 here is CASSQSYRVGETQYF. The CDR3 DNA sequence: TGCGCCAGCAGCCAATCCTACAGGGTTGGAGAGACCCAGTACTTC.

This clone was found once. CDR3 nucleotides: TGTGCCAGCAGTTTGTGGCAGGTCAATCAGCCCCAGCATTTT. It yields the protein CASSLWQVNQPQHF. The chain employs TRBV28 and TRBJ1-5, with no clear D. V was clipped by 3 bases and J by 3 bases, with 9 bases between them. The CDR3 extends over 14 amino acids. CDR1 and CDR2 from the germline V gene are MDHEN and SYDVKM.

In nucleotides, the CDR3 is TGTGCCAGCAGCCCCTTGGGAGGGGCGGTTGGCTACACCTTC. Its translation: CASSPLGGAVGYTF. The V and J genes are TRBV6-2 or TRBV6-3 and TRBJ1-2, with a tentative D call TRBD1 (5 bases). Germline V gives CDR1 MNHEY, CDR2 SVGEGT. Trimming cost V 6 bases and J 7 bases, with 18 bases left between them. There are 14 residues in the CDR3.

The CDR3 nucleotides are TGTGCCAGCAGTCGACAGGGAATCTTCGAGCAGTACTTC. It translates to CASSRQGIFEQYF. The rearrangement links TRBV28 to TRBJ2-7; 7 bases match TRBD1. CDR3 length: 13 amino acids. The V and J ends lost 5 bases and 6 bases, in that order; junction bases with no gene match: 7. The germline V gene has CDR1 MDHEN and CDR2 SYDVKM.

CDR3 loop: CASSTGGPAYEQFF. DNA for the CDR3: TGTGCCAGCAGTACGGGAGGACCCGCTTATGAGCAGTTCTTC. The gene calls are TRBV28 and TRBJ2-1; 7 bases are shared with TRBD2. Trimming removed 5 bases from V and 8 bases from J; junction bases left unmatched: 9. Per germline, CDR1 MDHEN and CDR2 SYDVKM. This CDR3 comprises 14 residues. The full variable domain, its missing parts supplied by reference TRBV28 and TRBJ2-1, is DVKVTQSSRYLVKRTGEKVFLECVQDMDHENMFWYRQDPGLGLRLIYFSYDVKMKEKGDIPEGYSVSREKKERFSLILESASTNQTSMYLCASSTGGPAYEQFFGPGTRLTVL.

The chain joins TRBV6-2 or TRBV6-3 to TRBJ2-7, with TRBD2 identical over 11 bases. Trimming cost V 3 bases and J 6 bases; bases outside gene matches: 7. Germline CDR1 reads MNHEY; CDR2 reads SVGEGT. The CDR3 has 15 residues. CDR3 residues: CASSYQRLAGSEQYF. The CDR3 nucleotides are TGTGCCAGCAGTTATCAGAGACTAGCGGGATCCGAGCAGTACTTC.

This clone appeared a single time. CDR3 loop: CASSLVVGSSGELFF. The CDR3 nucleotides are TGCGCCAGCAGCTTGGTGGTCGGGAGTTCCGGGGAGCTGTTTTTT. The chain employs TRBV5-1 and TRBJ2-2; D perhaps matches TRBD2 (6 bases). Germline CDR1 reads SGHRS; CDR2 reads YFSETQ. This CDR3 comprises 15 residues. Trimming took 0 bases from V and 6 from J, leaving 12 bases between them.

The chain combines TRBV21-1 with TRBJ1-5; TRBD1 was called by the table and not checked on the DNA. TRBV21-1 is labeled a pseudogene. This CDR3 has 17 residues. DNA of the CDR3: TGTGCCAGCAGCAAAGCCCCAAGACAGGTCTACAATCAGCCCCAGCATTTT. This gives the protein CASSKAPRQVYNQPQHF.

The rearrangement links TRBV18 to TRBJ2-4, with TRBD2 matching 7 bases. Trimming took 3 bases from V and 1 from J; bases not matched to a gene: 9. The germline CDR1 and CDR2 sequences are KGHSH and LQKENI. The CDR3 extends over 17 amino acids. Here the CDR3 reads CASSPRRGDGAKNIQYF. The CDR3 DNA reads TGTGCCAGCTCACCGCGCCGGGGGGATGGGGCCAAAAACATTCAGTACTTC.

This chain uses TRBV3-1 (or the pseudogene TRBV3-2) with TRBJ1-1; D is possibly TRBD1 (6 bases). V shed 4 bases and J shed 2 bases, with 14 bases lying between them. This CDR3 contains 15 residues. CDR1 is LGHDT, CDR2 YNNKEL, per germline (reference sequence). CDR3 sequence: CASSREQGSNTEAFF. DNA for the CDR3: TGTGCCAGCAGCCGGGAACAGGGCTCAAACACTGAAGCTTTCTTT.

This rearrangement joins TRBV9 to TRBJ2-2, with TRBD1 matching 9 bases. Trimming took 3 bases from V and 4 from J; bases not matched to a gene: 16. CDR1 and CDR2 (germline): SGDLS, YYNGEE. CDR3 length equals 19 residues. CDR3 coding DNA: TGTGCCAGCAGCGAGGGCCCCGCTTCGGGACAGGGAGGCACCGGGGAGCTGTTTTTT. Its translation: CASSEGPASGQGGTGELFF.

The genes are TRBV19 and TRBJ2-5, with a possible D match to TRBD1 (5 bases). Germline CDR1 reads LNHDA; CDR2 reads SQIVND (reference sequence). Trimming left V 1 base short and J 5 bases short, with 17 bases between. The CDR3 is 16 amino acids. The CDR3 reads CASSIGQSSKGETQYF. CDR3 nucleotide sequence: TGTGCCAGTAGTATAGGGCAGAGCTCCAAGGGGGAGACCCAGTACTTC.